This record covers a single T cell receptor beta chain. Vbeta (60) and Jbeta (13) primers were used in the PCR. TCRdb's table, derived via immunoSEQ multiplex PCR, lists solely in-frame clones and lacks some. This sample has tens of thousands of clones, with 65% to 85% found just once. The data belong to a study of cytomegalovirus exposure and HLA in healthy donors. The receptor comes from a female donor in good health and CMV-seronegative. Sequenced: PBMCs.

The CDR3 loop is CASSSPTGRTTDTQYF. The CDR3 nucleotides are TGCGCCAGCAGCAGCCCGACAGGGCGCACCACAGATACGCAGTATTTT. The V and J genes are TRBV4-1 and TRBJ2-3; 7 bases match TRBD1. V gave up 5 bases and J gave up 2 bases; unmatched junction bases: 10. Germline V gene sequence: CDR1 MGHRA, CDR2 YSYEKL. The CDR3 consists of 16 residues.